This T cell receptor (beta chain) was recovered during a study of T cell responses to AZD1222 COVID-19 vaccine. About this clone itself: The antigen is not known.

Broader study findings: Repertoire collection took place solely once the T cell response had peaked.

V was shortened by 4 bases and J by 5 bases, with 15 bases between the two germline ends. Germline CDR1 is MDHEN and CDR2 is SYDVKM. CDR3 length equals 16 residues. Profiled with immunoSEQ multiplex PCR; TCRdb holds only in-frame clones, not every one. The sample contains roughly 160,000 clones, roughly 93% of which appear only once. This sequence originates from an adult in good health. The V call is TRBV28, the J call TRBJ1-6, with D possibly matching TRBD1 (5 bases). Sequencing used peripheral blood, obtained on day 0 of AZD1222 vaccination. In nucleotides, the CDR3 is TGTGCCAGCAGTTCCCCAACATGGGGCCATAATTCACCCCTCCACTTT. This translates into CASSSPTWGHNSPLHF.